This TCR beta chain originates from a study of cytomegalovirus exposure and HLA in healthy donors. Trimming cost V 2 bases and J 5 bases; bases outside gene matches: 14. The CDR3 covers 17 residues. Germline values: CDR1 MDHEN, CDR2 SYDVKM. Whole-study results and caveats: Highly shared sequence variants in one cluster were likely a sequencing artifact.

PCR employed 60 Vbeta and 13 Jbeta primers. Produced via immunoSEQ multiplex PCR; TCRdb's table is partial and in-frame only. The sample includes about 77,000 clones. A remark on this clone: Its antigen is not known.

The rearrangement links TRBV28 to TRBJ1-1; 7 nucleotides match TRBD1. Sequencing input: PBMCs. This TCR came from a man in his fifties in good health and CMV-seropositive. In nucleotides, the CDR3 is TGTGCCAGCAGTTTAAGAGGGGGCAGGGGGACAACAACTGAAGCTTTCTTT. This codes for CASSLRGGRGTTTEAFF.